The rows below give T cell receptor beta chains drawn from one sample of a study of T cells after posttransplantation cyclophosphamide. Libraries were prepared by immunoSEQ multiplex PCR; TCRdb keeps only in-frame clonotypes and omits some of them. The sample lists 15,000 to 20,000 clones; around 84% were seen once. Sequenced here: PBMCs, sampled after allogeneic stem cell transplant with calcineurin inhibitor and methotrexate. The receptors were gathered from a female patient aged 18-30 years who received an allogeneic stem cell transplant from an unrelated donor, was CMV-positive, and had acute and chronic GVHD. Some T cells here may be from the graft donor. The CDR3 runs from the conserved cysteine through the conserved F or W. Fields, in order: CDR3 DNA, CDR3 protein, D gene, J gene, clone size, V gene. A D gene is named only where the DNA matches it firmly. Size is omitted from some rows. Given values are once, few, many or a class for expanded clones.

CDR3nt: TGTGCCAGCTCCGAAGGCGGCAGGGCCGCGGGCTACACCTTC
CDR3aa: CASSEGGRAAGYTF
d_gene: .
j_gene: TRBJ1-2
abundance: few
v_gene: TRBV6-5

CDR3nt: TGTGCTAGTGGTTTTGACAGGGCGGCGCAGTACTTC
CDR3aa: CASGFDRAAQYF
d_gene: TRBD1
j_gene: TRBJ2-7
abundance: .
v_gene: TRBV12-5

CDR3nt: TGTGCCACCAGCACCAGTATCCGGGACTACAAGTACAATGAGCAGTTCTTC
CDR3aa: CATSTSIRDYKYNEQFF
d_gene: TRBD2
j_gene: TRBJ2-1
abundance: .
v_gene: TRBV15

CDR3nt: TGTGCCAGCAGCTTGGGAGGCGGGAGTGGAACAGATACGCAGTATTTT
CDR3aa: CASSLGGGSGTDTQYF
d_gene: TRBD2
j_gene: TRBJ2-3
abundance: .
v_gene: TRBV5-6

CDR3nt: TGTGCCAGCAGTCGACAGGTGCCGAACACCGGGGAGCTGTTTTTT
CDR3aa: CASSRQVPNTGELFF
d_gene: .
j_gene: TRBJ2-2
abundance: .
v_gene: TRBV2

CDR3nt: TGTGCCAGTAGTAATTATCCTCGCTCCTACGAGCAGTACTTC
CDR3aa: CASSNYPRSYEQYF
d_gene: .
j_gene: TRBJ2-7
abundance: .
v_gene: TRBV19

CDR3nt: TGTGCCTGGAGTCGCGACAGGGCGAACTTTGCCTTC
CDR3aa: CAWSRDRANFAF
d_gene: TRBD1
j_gene: TRBJ1-2
abundance: .
v_gene: TRBV30

CDR3nt: TGTGCCAGTAGTGGGCTACCTAACACCGGGGAGCTGTTTTTT
CDR3aa: CASSGLPNTGELFF
d_gene: .
j_gene: TRBJ2-2
abundance: few
v_gene: TRBV19

CDR3nt: TGTGCCAGCAGCCCGACAGGGTCGCAGACCCAGTACTTC
CDR3aa: CASSPTGSQTQYF
d_gene: TRBD1
j_gene: TRBJ2-5
abundance: .
v_gene: TRBV7-9

CDR3nt: TGTGCCAGTCGGCGCTCGGGACTAGCGGAGACCTACGAGCAGTACTTC
CDR3aa: CASRRSGLAETYEQYF
d_gene: TRBD2
j_gene: TRBJ2-7
abundance: .
v_gene: TRBV19

CDR3nt: TGCAGCGTGTTCCAGGGTTATGAGCAGTTCTTC
CDR3aa: CSVFQGYEQFF
d_gene: .
j_gene: TRBJ2-1
abundance: once
v_gene: TRBV29-1

CDR3nt: TGTGCCATCGGGAGGGACAGGGGAATCAGCGAAAAACTGTTTTTT
CDR3aa: CAIGRDRGISEKLFF
d_gene: TRBD1
j_gene: TRBJ1-4
abundance: few
v_gene: TRBV10-3

CDR3nt: TGTGCCAGCAGCCCCCGACAGGGTGAGGCCGGGGAGCTGTTTTTT
CDR3aa: CASSPRQGEAGELFF
d_gene: TRBD1
j_gene: TRBJ2-2
abundance: .
v_gene: TRBV4-2

CDR3nt: TGTGCCAGCAGTGAACGGGGGATAGATACGCAGTATTTT
CDR3aa: CASSERGIDTQYF
d_gene: .
j_gene: TRBJ2-3
abundance: .
v_gene: TRBV6-1

CDR3nt: TGTGCCACCAGCACTCGACAGGGGGATGATGGCTACGCCTTC
CDR3aa: CATSTRQGDDGYAF
d_gene: TRBD1
j_gene: TRBJ1-2
abundance: once
v_gene: TRBV15

CDR3nt: TGTGCCAGCAGCCCCGGACTAGCGGGAGGCCGAGAGCAGTTCTTC
CDR3aa: CASSPGLAGGREQFF
d_gene: TRBD2
j_gene: TRBJ2-1
abundance: few
v_gene: TRBV14

CDR3nt: TGTGCCAGCAGCTCCTTCCGACTAGCGGAAAGAGTGAATGAGCAGTTCTTC
CDR3aa: CASSSFRLAERVNEQFF
d_gene: TRBD2
j_gene: TRBJ2-1
abundance: once
v_gene: TRBV11-2

CDR3nt: TGTGCCAGCAGTTGGCCAGGGTATAGCGGGCAAAGGGCCACAGATACGCAGTATTTT
CDR3aa: CASSWPGYSGQRATDTQYF
d_gene: TRBD2
j_gene: TRBJ2-3
abundance: .
v_gene: TRBV28

CDR3nt: TGTGCCAGCAGTGAATTGCGGGAGCTCTATGGCTACACCTTC
CDR3aa: CASSELRELYGYTF
d_gene: .
j_gene: TRBJ1-2
abundance: once
v_gene: TRBV6-1

CDR3nt: TGCAGCGTACTAGCCCGTTCGAACACCGGGGAGCTGTTTTTT
CDR3aa: CSVLARSNTGELFF
d_gene: .
j_gene: TRBJ2-2
abundance: .
v_gene: TRBV29-1

CDR3nt: TGCAGCGTCCACAGGGGCTCTAGTACTGAAGCTTTCTTT
CDR3aa: CSVHRGSSTEAFF
d_gene: TRBD1
j_gene: TRBJ1-1
abundance: once
v_gene: TRBV29-1

CDR3nt: TGTGCCAGCAGCTTAGAATCCTTTAGTACAGGGGTGTCCTATGGCTACACCTTC
CDR3aa: CASSLESFSTGVSYGYTF
d_gene: TRBD1
j_gene: TRBJ1-2
abundance: .
v_gene: TRBV7-2

CDR3nt: TGTGCCAGCAGCTTCGGCGGGAGGGCCTACGAGCAGTACTTC
CDR3aa: CASSFGGRAYEQYF
d_gene: TRBD2
j_gene: TRBJ2-7
abundance: .
v_gene: TRBV7-2

CDR3nt: TGTGCCAGCAGCAAAGAGGTACGGGCCTACGAGCAGTACTTC
CDR3aa: CASSKEVRAYEQYF
d_gene: .
j_gene: TRBJ2-7
abundance: .
v_gene: TRBV2

CDR3nt: TGTGCCAGCAGTGGACAGGGTCTAGGCAATGAGCAGTTCTTC
CDR3aa: CASSGQGLGNEQFF
d_gene: TRBD1
j_gene: TRBJ2-1
abundance: few
v_gene: TRBV2

CDR3nt: TGTGCCACCAGCACCTCCCCCAGGGACACAGATACGCAGTATTTT
CDR3aa: CATSTSPRDTDTQYF
d_gene: .
j_gene: TRBJ2-3
abundance: .
v_gene: TRBV15

CDR3nt: TGTGCCAGCAGCCCGGACAGGGGGGCCCACCCGATCTACGAGCAGTACTTC
CDR3aa: CASSPDRGAHPIYEQYF
d_gene: TRBD1
j_gene: TRBJ2-7
abundance: .
v_gene: TRBV5-4

CDR3nt: TGTGCCAGCAGTCCCGGACTAGTTGAAGGCGAGCAGTACTTC
CDR3aa: CASSPGLVEGEQYF
d_gene: TRBD2
j_gene: TRBJ2-7
abundance: .
v_gene: TRBV2

CDR3nt: TGTGCCATCAGTGAACAGTTAAGTGTCGACTATGGCTACACCTTC
CDR3aa: CAISEQLSVDYGYTF
d_gene: .
j_gene: TRBJ1-2
abundance: .
v_gene: TRBV10-3